This TCR beta chain is drawn from a study of OX40 agonist ivuxolimab in advanced cancers. Produced via immunoSEQ multiplex PCR; TCRdb's table is partial and in-frame only. This sample has fewer than 20,000 clones, with roughly 73% found just once. Per the germline V gene, CDR1 is WNHNN and CDR2 is SYGVQD (reference sequence). The V and J ends lost 4 bases and 5 bases respectively, with 17 bases between them. There are 16 residues in the CDR3. The sequence derives from an adult with an advanced solid tumor such as melanoma, head and neck, liver or kidney cancer. The chain uses TRBV10-1 and TRBJ2-2; TRBD2 might be the D (6 bases). The specimen comprised CD4+ or CD8+ T cells sorted from blood, sampled in a trial of the OX40 agonist ivuxolimab. The CDR3 region is CASSGDSLLGTGELFF. CDR3 in DNA: TGCGCCAGCAGTGGGGACTCCCTATTAGGGACCGGGGAGCTGTTTTTT.